The sample holds many counts of the clone carrying this T cell receptor beta chain. No antigen is known for it. These data originate in a study of CD8+CD57+ T cells in acquired aplastic anemia. Study-wide background: An average of approximately 3.4 ug of DNA was obtained from sorted CD4+ and CD8+ cells. Read counts for CD4+ cells (from healthy donors) averaged approximately 11 million. Notes on the study in general: Researchers reported that CD8+ Simpson's diversity was not significantly different in patients versus controls. Shared by patients and controls, 25 to 35 CD8+ CDR3s were abundant in patients.

Using genomic DNA as the template, TCR beta VDJ and CDR3 profiling was carried out. MiXCR, applied by TCRdb to the reads, yields one record per CDR3 protein. The profile shows about 110,000 distinct CDR3 sequences, roughly 51% of them singletons. V gave up 5 bases and J gave up 2 bases; unmatched junction bases: 2. CDR1 is PRHDT, CDR2 FYEKMQ, per germline (reference sequence). There are 15 residues in the CDR3. Input material: sorted CD4+, CD8+, or CD8+CD57+ T cells (not recorded which) from PBMCs. This sequence joins TRBV13 and TRBJ1-3, with TRBD1 matching over 11 bases. This sequence was found in a human donor in good health, serving as a control. The CDR3 loop reads CASSADRGPGNTIYF. For the CDR3, the DNA is TGTGCCAGCAGCGCGGACAGGGGGCCTGGAAACACCATATATTTT.